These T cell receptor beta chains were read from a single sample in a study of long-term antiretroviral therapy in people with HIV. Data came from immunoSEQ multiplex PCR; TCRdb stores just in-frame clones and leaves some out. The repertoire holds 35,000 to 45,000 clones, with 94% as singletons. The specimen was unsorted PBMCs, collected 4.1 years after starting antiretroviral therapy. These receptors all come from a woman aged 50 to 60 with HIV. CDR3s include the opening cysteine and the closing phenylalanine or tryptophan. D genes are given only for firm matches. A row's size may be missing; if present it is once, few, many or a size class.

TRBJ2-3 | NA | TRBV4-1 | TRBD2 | TGCGCCAGCAGCCAAGATCCCGGACTAGCGGGGGAGACAGATACGCAGTATTTT | CASSQDPGLAGETDTQYF
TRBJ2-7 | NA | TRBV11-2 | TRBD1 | TGTGCCAGCAGCTTAGTTAGGGGGCGCTTAGACGAGCAGTACTTC | CASSLVRGRLDEQYF
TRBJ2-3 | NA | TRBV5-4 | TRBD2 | TGTGCCAGCAGCATAGCGGGGGGGGTGCAGTATTTT | CASSIAGGVQYF
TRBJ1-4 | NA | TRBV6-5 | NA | TGTGCCAGCAGCATAATGTGGGGGCTGGGCGAAAAACTGTTTTTT | CASSIMWGLGEKLFF
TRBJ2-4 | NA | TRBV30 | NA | TGTGCCTGGAGTGGGGGCTCGGTCTCAGGCAAAAACATTCAGTACTTC | CAWSGGSVSGKNIQYF
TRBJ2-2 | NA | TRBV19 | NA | TGTGCCAGTAACCGGGATTCCGGGGAGCTGTTTTTT | CASNRDSGELFF
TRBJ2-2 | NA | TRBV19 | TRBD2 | TGTGCCAGTAGTATCCGACTTAGCGGGGGGGCCGGGGAGCTGTTTTTT | CASSIRLSGGAGELFF
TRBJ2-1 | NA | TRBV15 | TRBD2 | TGTGCCACCAGCAGAGGAGGGACTAGCGGACATGAGCAGTTCTTC | CATSRGGTSGHEQFF
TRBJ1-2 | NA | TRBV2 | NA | TGTGCCAGCAGTGATTGGTTCGCCATGCAGAGATATGGCTACACCTTC | CASSDWFAMQRYGYTF
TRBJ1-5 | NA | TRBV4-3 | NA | TGCGCCAGCAGCCAAGATACAGCAGGAGACTATCAGCCCCAGCATTTT | CASSQDTAGDYQPQHF
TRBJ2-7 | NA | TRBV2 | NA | TGTGCCAGCAGTTGGAAAGGGGCCGGGGAGCAGTACTTC | CASSWKGAGEQYF
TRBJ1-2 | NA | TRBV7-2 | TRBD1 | TGTGCCAGCAGCGGAGGGACAGGGAACTATGGCTACACCTTC | CASSGGTGNYGYTF
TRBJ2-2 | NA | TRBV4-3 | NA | TGCGCCAGCAGCCGGGACCTCAACACCGGGGAGCTGTTTTTT | CASSRDLNTGELFF
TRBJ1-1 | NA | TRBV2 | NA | TGTGCCAGCAGTGAAGGGGGGACTAGACGAACTGAAGCTTTCTTT | CASSEGGTRRTEAFF
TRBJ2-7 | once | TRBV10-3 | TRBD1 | TGTGCCATCAGGGGGACAGGGGGCGTATACGAGCAGTACTTC | CAIRGTGGVYEQYF
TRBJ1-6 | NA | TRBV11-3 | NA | TGTGCCAGCAGCTTAGATCCCAGGAATAATTCACCCCTCCACTTT | CASSLDPRNNSPLHF
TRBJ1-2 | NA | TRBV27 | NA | TGTGCCAGCAGTTTCTCCAGAGACCAGCTTCGTACCTTC | CASSFSRDQLRTF
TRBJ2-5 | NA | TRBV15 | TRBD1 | TGTGCCACCTTCGACAGGGGGCTTCCACAAGAGACCCAGTACTTC | CATFDRGLPQETQYF
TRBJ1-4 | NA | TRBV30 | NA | TGTGCCTGGAGTACCACAGGGAAGGGTGAAAAACTGTTTTTT | CAWSTTGKGEKLFF
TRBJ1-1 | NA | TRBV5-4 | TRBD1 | TGTGCCAGCAGCGGGGACAGGGCTTCCCCAGCTTTCTTT | CASSGDRASPAFF
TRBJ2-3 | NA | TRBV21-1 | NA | TGTGCCTGCCCGGAGCAAGGGGCTCCAACAGATACGCAGTATTTT | CACPEQGAPTDTQYF
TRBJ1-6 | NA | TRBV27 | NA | TGTGCCAGCAGTTTATGGGGGACGGGAAATTCACCCCTCCACTTT | CASSLWGTGNSPLHF
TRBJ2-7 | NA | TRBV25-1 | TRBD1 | TGTGCCAGCAGTGATCCCGGGACAGGGGTTCTCTACGAGCAGTACTTC | CASSDPGTGVLYEQYF
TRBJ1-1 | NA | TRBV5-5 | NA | TGTGCCAGCAGCTTGGCGTCGGGCTCGGGTGAAGCTTTCTTT | CASSLASGSGEAFF
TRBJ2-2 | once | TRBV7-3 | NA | TGTGCCAGCAGCTTCGGGCAAATCGGGGAGCTGTTTTTT | CASSFGQIGELFF
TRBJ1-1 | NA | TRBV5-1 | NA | TGCGCCAGCAGTGTGTTGGGAAACACTGAAGCTTTCTTT | CASSVLGNTEAFF
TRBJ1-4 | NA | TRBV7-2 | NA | TGTGCCAGCAGCTTAGGGAGGGGCCGGGGCCGGGGACTGTTTTTT | CASSLGRGRGRGLFF
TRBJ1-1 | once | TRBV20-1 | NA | TGCAGTGCTAGGCAGGGTGATGAAGCTTTCTTT | CSARQGDEAFF
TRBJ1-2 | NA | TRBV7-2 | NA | TGTGCCAGCAGCTTAGACAGGGTCCTTGGGTATGGCTACACCTTC | CASSLDRVLGYGYTF
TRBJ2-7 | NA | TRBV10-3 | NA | TGTGCCATCAGTGACCCCGGGAGTACAGACGGGCGTGGCTCCTACGAGCAGTACTTC | CAISDPGSTDGRGSYEQYF
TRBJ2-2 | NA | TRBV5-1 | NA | TGCGCCAGCAGCTTGGCCGGGGGCACGAACACCGGGGAGCTGTTTTTT | CASSLAGGTNTGELFF
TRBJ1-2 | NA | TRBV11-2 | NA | TGTGCCAGCAGCTTAGCCGAAACAGGTCTAATAGGGGGCTACACCTTC | CASSLAETGLIGGYTF
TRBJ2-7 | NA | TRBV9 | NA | TGTGCCAGCAGCGTAGCTTGGCAGGCTTACGAGCAGTACTTC | CASSVAWQAYEQYF
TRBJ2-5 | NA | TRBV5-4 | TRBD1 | TGTGCCAGCCGCCGGACAGGCCCGCGCGAGACCCAGTACTTC | CASRRTGPRETQYF
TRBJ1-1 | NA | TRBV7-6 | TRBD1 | TGTGCCAGCAGCGAGGGACAGTTGAACACTGAAGCTTTCTTT | CASSEGQLNTEAFF
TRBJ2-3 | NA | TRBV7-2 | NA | TGTGCCAGCAGCTTAATGGCAGTGTCAGATACGCAGTATTTT | CASSLMAVSDTQYF
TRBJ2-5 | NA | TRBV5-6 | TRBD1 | TGTGCCAGCAGCTTAAGGGGGCCCCAGTACTTC | CASSLRGPQYF
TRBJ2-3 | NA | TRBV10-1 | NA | TGCGCCAGCAGTGACCGTAGCACAGATACGCAGTATTTT | CASSDRSTDTQYF
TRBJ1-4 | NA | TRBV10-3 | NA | TGTGCCATCAGCAGGGACCTTAATGAAAAACTGTTTTTT | CAISRDLNEKLFF
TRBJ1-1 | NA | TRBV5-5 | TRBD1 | TGTGCCAGCAGCACCCGTAAGGGACAGGGGGCCGGGATGAACACTGAAGCTTTCTTT | CASSTRKGQGAGMNTEAFF
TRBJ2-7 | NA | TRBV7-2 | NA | TGTGCCAGCAGCTTAGCCGGTTGGGACCCCAAACTACGGGAGCAGTACTTC | CASSLAGWDPKLREQYF
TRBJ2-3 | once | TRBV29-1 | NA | TGCAGCGTTGAAACGTACATGAATACGCAGTATTTT | CSVETYMNTQYF